One sample yielded the 9 T cell receptor beta chains listed below, sequenced in a study of fetal regulatory T cell absence and autoimmunity. Sequencing was performed with immunoSEQ multiplex PCR; in TCRdb, only in-frame clones are kept and a portion is missing. The data contain tens of thousands of clones, 70% to 85% of them singletons. Material: cord blood. The receptors here all came from a newborn boy with IPEX syndrome.

This chain connects TRBV6-4 to TRBJ2-7; TRBD2 might be the D (6 bases). Trimming took 0 bases from V and 2 from J, leaving 14 bases between them. Germline V gene sequence: CDR1 MRHNA, CDR2 SNTAGT. The CDR3 runs to 16 residues. The CDR3 loop is CASSDSGGAIPYEQYF. DNA of the CDR3: TGTGCCAGCAGTGACTCCGGGGGAGCCATCCCCTACGAGCAGTACTTC.

The V and J genes are TRBV5-4 and TRBJ2-5; D might be TRBD2 (7 bases). Germline V gene data show CDR1 as SGHNT and CDR2 as YYREEE (reference sequence). The V end was cut by 3 bases, the J end by 2 bases, with 11 bases between. The CDR3 is 14 residues long. CDR3 in DNA: TGTGCCAGCAGCTGGGGGGGGCTTCAAGAGACCCAGTACTTC. It translates to CASSWGGLQETQYF.

This clone was counted a few times. The chain has TRBV11-2 and TRBJ1-4; D is unresolved. The germline CDR1 and CDR2 sequences are SGHAT and FQNNGV. This CDR3 is built from 14 residues. V was clipped by 0 bases and J by 14 bases, with 16 bases between them. The CDR3 sequence: CASSLDHATTALFF. The CDR3 nucleotides are TGTGCCAGCAGCTTAGATCATGCCACGACGGCTCTGTTTTTT.

The rearrangement uses TRBV30 and TRBJ2-7; TRBD2 agrees at 10 bases. Germline V gene lookup returns CDR1 GTSNPN and CDR2 SVGIG (reference sequence). With 0 bases clipped from V and 4 bases from J, the junction kept 6 bases outside the gene matches. The CDR3 has 15 amino acids. CDR3 amino acids: CAWSVPSGGVYEQYF. In DNA form, the CDR3 reads TGTGCCTGGAGTGTACCCAGCGGGGGGGTATACGAGCAGTACTTC.

This chain links TRBV4-2 with TRBJ2-5, with 9 bases lining up with TRBD2. The CDR3 is 15 residues long. Unmatched junction bases numbered 8, after V lost 4 bases and J lost 5 bases. Germline V gene sequence: CDR1 LGHNA, CDR2 YNFKEQ. Here the CDR3 DNA reads TGTGCCAGCAGCCCTAGCGGGACCCCCCGTGAGACCCAGTACTTC. This encodes CASSPSGTPRETQYF.

The J gene is TRBJ2-3, the V gene TRBV25-1; 8 nucleotides match TRBD1. This CDR3 region has 14 residues. Germline CDR1 MGHDK, CDR2 SYGVNS. J lost 4 bases, V lost 7 bases, and 7 bases had no gene match. CDR3 DNA sequence: TGTGCCAGCAACCGGGGCAGGGGGCCAGATACGCAGTATTTT. Its protein is CASNRGRGPDTQYF.

The chain employs TRBV19 and TRBJ2-1; possible D gene TRBD1, 6 bases. With 5 bases removed from V and 4 bases from J, the gap between germline ends came to 12 bases. The germline gives CDR1 LNHDA, CDR2 SQIVND (reference sequence). The CDR3 length is 14 residues. CDR3 amino acids: CASSYRDVYNEQFF. CDR3 nucleotide sequence: TGTGCCAGTAGTTACAGGGACGTGTACAATGAGCAGTTCTTC.

The rearrangement links TRBV7-2 to TRBJ1-6; perhaps TRBD1 as D (6 bases). CDR1 SGHTA and CDR2 FQGNSA come from the germline V gene. CDR3 length equals 15 residues. V was clipped by 4 bases and J by 2 bases, with 9 bases between them. The CDR3 DNA reads as TGTGCCAGCAGCTCGGGACAAACCTATAATTCACCCCTCCACTTT. Its translation: CASSSGQTYNSPLHF.

This clone was observed a few times. The V and J genes are TRBV7-9 and TRBJ2-7; 11 bases agree with TRBD2. The V gene's germline CDR1 is SEHNR and CDR2 FQNEAQ (reference sequence). The CDR3 consists of 15 residues. V shed 6 bases, J shed 3 bases, and the junction held 7 bases outside the gene matches. In DNA, the CDR3 is TGTGCCAGCAGGGGCGGGACTAGCGGCTTCTACGAGCAGTACTTC. It translates to CASRGGTSGFYEQYF.